This T cell receptor beta chain was recovered during a study of OX40 agonist ivuxolimab in advanced cancers. About the study: Patient treatment consisted of intravenous ivuxolimab administration every 2 weeks at 0.01 to 10 mg/kg. Patients enrolled in dose escalation were diagnosed with hepatocellular carcinoma, melanoma, renal cell or head and neck cancer.

Autoimmune disease history or systemic immunosuppression led to patient exclusion. As to this clone: What it recognizes is unknown.

The study's findings and limits: Relative to CD4+, CD8+ T cells held more expanded clones on average.

The repertoire was sequenced with immunoSEQ multiplex PCR; TCRdb's copy has only in-frame clones and lacks some. The sample contains 30,000 to 35,000 clones, about 87% of which appear only once. The CDR3 consists of 15 residues. CDR1 and CDR2 (germline): SEHNR, FQNEAQ (reference sequence). V trimming: 5 bases; J trimming: 8 bases; junction bases outside the gene matches: 13. Sequencing was performed on CD4+ or CD8+ T cells sorted from blood, taken in a trial of the OX40 agonist ivuxolimab. This clonotype was sampled from an adult with an advanced solid tumor such as melanoma, head and neck, liver or kidney cancer. The chain uses TRBV7-9 and TRBJ1-2; 8 bases are shared with TRBD1. CDR3 bases: TGTGCCAGCAGCACCGACAGGGGACCCTTTAGGGGCTACACCTTC. Translating gives CASSTDRGPFRGYTF. The complete variable domain, with remaining parts taken from reference TRBV7-9 and TRBJ1-2, reads DTGVSQNPRHKITKRGQNVTFRCDPISEHNRLYWYRQTLGQGPEFLTYFQNEAQLEKSRLLSDRFSAERPKGSFSTLEIQRTEQGDSAMYLCASSTDRGPFRGYTFGSGTRLTVV.